Below, 3 T cell receptor beta chains from the same sample are listed, as sequenced in a study of Graves' ophthalmopathy and Graves' hyperthyroidism. The sequenced template was RNA, covering the TCR beta CDR3 region. Second-round multiplex PCR followed a first-round RT-PCR using HTBI primers. MiXCR, applied by TCRdb to the multiplex PCR reads, yields one record per CDR3 protein. The sample has some 380,000 distinct CDR3 sequences; 15% are singletons. The specimen sequenced was peripheral blood. The receptors shown here come from a woman between 18 and 30 years old with stable Graves' hyperthyroidism.

This clonotype has at least ten counts. The genes are TRBV2 and TRBJ1-2; TRBD1 aligns across 9 bases. V lost 7 bases to trimming and J lost 4 bases; unmatched junction nucleotides: 4. Germline lookup yields CDR1 SNHLY and CDR2 FYNNEI. This CDR3 has 13 amino acids. The CDR3 protein is CASNLQGAYGYTF. As DNA, the CDR3 is TGTGCCAGCAACTTACAGGGGGCCTATGGCTACACCTTC.

This clonotype showed up many times. The chain links TRBV10-3 to TRBJ1-2, with TRBD1 identical over 10 bases. Trimming removed 4 bases from V and 2 bases from J; junction bases left unmatched: 1. Germline CDR1 and CDR2: ENHRY and SYGVKD. The CDR3 has 14 residues. The CDR3 DNA follows: TGTGCCATCAGTGGGGACAGGGGCAACTATGGCTACACCTTC. Protein product: CAISGDRGNYGYTF.

This clonotype was counted only a few times. The rearrangement uses TRBV2 and TRBJ2-2; D is perhaps TRBD1 (5 bases). The CDR3 loop spans 16 amino acids. V was pared by 6 bases and J by 6 bases, with 20 bases between. The germline V gene encodes CDR1 SNHLY and CDR2 FYNNEI. In nucleotides, the CDR3 is TGTGCCAGCAGGGGAAGGACACCCGCCTCGGCCGGGGAGCTGTTTTTT. It translates to CASRGRTPASAGELFF.